These 2 T cell receptor beta chains were all obtained from the same sample, sequenced in a study of identical twins. TCRdb reprocessed the 5' RACE reads via MiXCR and lists one record per CDR3 protein. The table lists a few hundred thousand distinct CDR3 sequences, about 10% of them singletons. What was sequenced was memory T cells sorted from blood. The receptors come from a man aged 45-60 years in good health.

The rearrangement joins TRBV6-2 or TRBV6-3 to TRBJ2-1, with D tentatively TRBD2 (5 bases). Trimming took 6 bases from V and 0 from J, leaving 12 bases between them. The CDR3 runs 15 residues. Germline V gives CDR1 MNHEY, CDR2 SVGEGT. The CDR3 DNA is TGTGCCAGCAGAAAGGACTTGAGCTCCTACAATGAGCAGTTCTTC. It yields the protein CASRKDLSSYNEQFF.

Ten or more counts support this clonotype. The chain recombines TRBV29-1 with TRBJ1-3; no firm D call. Germline CDR1 reads SQVTM; CDR2 reads ANQGSEA. The CDR3 is made up of 13 amino acids. V was pared by 4 bases and J by 0 bases, with 7 bases between. Here the CDR3 DNA reads TGCAGCGTTGTACGGGGCTCTGGAAACACCATATATTTT. Translating gives CSVVRGSGNTIYF.